This T cell receptor beta chain was sequenced during a study of T cell repertoires in cytomegalovirus infection. In the study overall: Recently identified HLA-C-restricted and well-studied HLA-B-restricted CMV epitopes were used. Both a matching HLA type and CMV infection were indicated by public TCR beta signatures.

Germline assignment: CDR1 SGHTA and CDR2 FQGNSA. Trimming left V 2 bases short and J 1 base short, with 15 bases between. CDR3 size: 16 residues. TCRdb reanalysed the reads using MiXCR and keeps one entry per CDR3 protein. The sample contains some 700,000 distinct CDR3 sequences, 33% of which appear only once. In its sample, this clonotype was seen many times. Its specificity is not known. Study results and limitations: CMV-specific TCR beta clonotypes restricted by HLA-C dominated the ex vivo response. Cumulated frequencies of public TCR beta families served to identify carriers of CMV plus the relevant HLA.

This chain links TRBV7-2 with TRBJ2-7; no definite D call. The sequence derives from a human donor in good health (CMV status not recorded). Some clones in this sample may be carry-over from other donors' samples. The sample here was cultured PBMCs, taken from culture after CMV antigen stimulation. In DNA, the CDR3 is TGTGCCAGCAGCTTATCCGCAGGCCTCACTTCCTACGAGCAGTACTTC. It is translated as CASSLSAGLTSYEQYF.